The next 3 T cell receptor beta chains were all read from a single sample in a study of T cells after yellow fever vaccination. In TCRdb, the 5' RACE reads were re-called with MiXCR into one record per CDR3 protein. The table lists a few hundred thousand distinct CDR3 sequences, approximately 18% of them singletons, with 15% to 20% in the top ten. This specimen was PBMCs, taken before the yellow fever booster vaccination. Receptors originate from a man aged 18 to 29 who received the YFV17D yellow fever vaccine.

This clonotype showed up just a few times. The rearrangement links TRBV29-1 to TRBJ1-1, with D uncertain. The ends were cut back, 1 base at V and 4 bases at J, with 16 bases in the middle. Per germline, CDR1 SQVTM and CDR2 ANQGSEA. The CDR3 length is 15 residues. The CDR3 sequence is CSVEVDFSKGTEAFF. The CDR3 DNA reads as TGCAGCGTTGAAGTCGACTTCTCCAAGGGCACTGAAGCTTTCTTT.

The rearrangement joins TRBV20-1 to TRBJ2-1; D may match TRBD1 or TRBD2 (5 bases each). Trimming removed 5 bases at V and 4 bases at J, with 15 bases between. Germline lookup yields CDR1 DFQATT and CDR2 SNEGSKA (reference sequence). The CDR3 is 14 residues long. The CDR3, as DNA: TGCAGTGCTCCGATACTCGGGGCTTACAATGAGCAGTTCTTC. The encoded protein is CSAPILGAYNEQFF.

This clonotype has a count of ten or more. The J gene is TRBJ2-1, the V gene TRBV7-2; TRBD1 is a possible D gene (6 bases). This CDR3 contains 14 residues. In germline, CDR1 is SGHTA, CDR2 FQGNSA. Trimming shortened V by 1 base and J by 8 bases, and 12 bases separated the two germline ends. The CDR3 coding sequence is TGTGCCAGCAGCTTAGTACAGGGTTGGGATGAGCAGTTCTTC. Its translation: CASSLVQGWDEQFF.